Below, 15 T cell receptor beta chains from the same sample are listed, as sequenced in a study of coeliac disease. TCRdb keeps only in-frame clones here, not all; method: immunoSEQ multiplex PCR. Found here are over 1,500 clones, 55% to 70% of them singletons; the top ten hold 25% to 30%. Material for sequencing was intraepithelial lymphocytes from the gut. The receptors come from a woman aged 50 to 60 with celiac disease on a gluten-free diet.

This chain connects TRBV6-5 to TRBJ1-1; TRBD1 is a possible D gene (6 bases). Germline CDR1 reads MNHEY; CDR2 reads SVGAGI. This CDR3 spans 13 amino acids. Trimming left V 7 bases short and J 4 bases short, with 13 bases between. CDR3 protein: CASKREGGTEAFF. CDR3 DNA: TGTGCCAGCAAGAGGGAAGGGGGCACTGAAGCTTTCTTT.

CDR3 sequence reads: CASSPTPSGGAVGTGELFF. The DNA of the CDR3 is TGTGCCAGCAGCCCTACCCCTAGCGGGGGGGCCGTGGGCACCGGGGAGCTGTTTTTT. This chain connects TRBV28 to TRBJ2-2; 12 bases line up with TRBD2. This CDR3 spans 19 amino acids. V shed 6 bases and J 4 bases; nucleotides not matched to a gene: 15. Germline CDR1 is MDHEN and CDR2 is SYDVKM. The whole variable domain, filled in from reference TRBV28 and TRBJ2-2, reads DVKVTQSSRYLVKRTGEKVFLECVQDMDHENMFWYRQDPGLGLRLIYFSYDVKMKEKGDIPEGYSVSREKKERFSLILESASTNQTSMYLCASSPTPSGGAVGTGELFFGEGSRLTVL.

The chain carries TRBV7-2 and TRBJ2-5, with TRBD2 matching over 13 bases. Germline assignment: CDR1 SGHTA and CDR2 FQGNSA. The CDR3 is 16 amino acids. V lost 5 bases and J lost 1; bases outside the gene matches: 4. The CDR3 sequence is CASSLGLAGVQETQYF. The CDR3 nucleotides are TGTGCCAGCAGCCTAGGACTAGCGGGGGTCCAAGAGACCCAGTACTTC.

This sequence joins TRBV29-1 and TRBJ2-2; tentative D call: TRBD1 (5 bases). The CDR3 covers 14 residues. Trimming stripped 4 bases from V and 6 bases from J, with 15 bases between. CDR1 and CDR2 (germline): SQVTM, ANQGSEA. The CDR3 DNA reads TGCAGCGTTGTGCGGCAGGGAATTTCCGGGGAGCTGTTTTTT. Protein sequence: CSVVRQGISGELFF.

This clone showed up just a few times. With only one base between it and a far larger clone, this is likely a read error. V gene TRBV6-5 combines with J gene TRBJ1-2; D gene unclear. Germline V CDR1 and CDR2: MNHEY, SVGAGI. The CDR3 loop spans 14 amino acids. The CDR3 DNA is TGTGCCATCAGTTATGGAGGAACTAACTATGGCTACACCTTC. Its protein product is CAISYGGTNYGYTF.

This clone is large within its sample. This chain connects TRBV28 to TRBJ2-1; D possibly corresponds to TRBD2 (6 bases). Germline V lookup: CDR1 MDHEN, CDR2 SYDVKM. V was pared by 6 bases and J by 12 bases, with 18 bases between. The CDR3 covers 13 residues. This chain's CDR3 is CASSRGEVGWQFF. The CDR3 DNA is TGTGCCAGCAGCCGCGGGGAGGTTGGATGGCAGTTCTTC.

The chain uses TRBV18 and TRBJ1-3; D gene unclear. Germline assignment: CDR1 KGHSH and CDR2 LQKENI. This CDR3 spans 15 amino acids. V dropped 3 bases and J dropped 0 bases, with 9 bases sitting between them. In DNA form, the CDR3 reads TGTGCCAGCTCACCCTTCGACATCTCTGGAAACACCATATATTTT. It translates to CASSPFDISGNTIYF.

The chain uses TRBV9 and TRBJ2-1; 8 bases line up with TRBD2. V shed 3 bases and J 4 bases; nucleotides not matched to a gene: 3. CDR1 is SGDLS, CDR2 YYNGEE, per germline. CDR3 length: 14 amino acids. The CDR3 DNA is TGTGCCAGCAGCGACGGGGGGGCGTACAATGAGCAGTTCTTC. It codes for CASSDGGAYNEQFF.

This chain links TRBV5-1 with TRBJ1-4, with a tentative D call TRBD1 (5 bases). CDR3 length: 15 residues. Germline values: CDR1 SGHRS, CDR2 YFSETQ. V shed 3 bases and J shed 3 bases, with 12 bases lying between them. CDR3 DNA sequence: TGCGCCAGCAGCTACTACCGGGGGGCTAATGAAAAACTGTTTTTT. Translated, it gives CASSYYRGANEKLFF.

The chain joins TRBV28 to TRBJ1-5, with D possibly TRBD1 on 5 matching bases. The length of the CDR3 is 15 residues. CDR1 is MDHEN, CDR2 SYDVKM, per germline. V was trimmed by 5 bases and J by 3 bases, leaving 14 bases between them. As DNA, the CDR3 is TGTGCCAGCAGTCCTCAGGGAGGCCTCAATCAGCCCCAGCATTTT. Translated, it gives CASSPQGGLNQPQHF.

The chain recombines TRBV5-6 with TRBJ2-7; possibly TRBD2 for D (5 bases). CDR1 is SGHDT and CDR2 is YYEEEE in the germline V gene. Between the trimmed V and J ends, which lost 3 bases and 6 bases, there was a span of 13 bases. This CDR3 region has 13 residues. CDR3 residues: CASSWGEGGEQYF. CDR3 in DNA: TGTGCCAGCAGCTGGGGTGAGGGCGGCGAGCAGTACTTC.

V gene TRBV27 combines with J gene TRBJ2-2, with 9 positions matching TRBD2. After removal of 4 bases from V and 3 bases from J, the junction contained 6 bases not matched to a gene. Germline assignment: CDR1 MNHEY and CDR2 SMNVEV (reference sequence). The CDR3 runs 16 residues. Written as DNA, the CDR3 is TGTGCCAGCAGTTCGCCGACTAGCGGCGACACCGGGGAGCTGTTTTTT. Its translation: CASSSPTSGDTGELFF.

The gene calls are TRBV5-4 and TRBJ2-1; 10 positions match TRBD2. The germline V gene encodes CDR1 SGHNT and CDR2 YYREEE (reference sequence). J lost 4 bases, V lost 1 base, and 2 bases had no gene match. The CDR3 is made up of 15 amino acids. The DNA of the CDR3 is TGTGCCAGCAGCTTGAGCGGGGGGGCTTACAATGAGCAGTTCTTC. It specifies CASSLSGGAYNEQFF.

By frequency in the sample, this clone is hyperexpanded (1% or more). The CDR3 DNA reads as TGTGCCAGCAGTTACGGGGTAGGGAGAGGTGAAAAACTGTTTTTT. As protein: CASSYGVGRGEKLFF. V is TRBV6-5 and J is TRBJ1-4, with D unclear. This CDR3 has 15 residues. Germline CDR1 and CDR2: MNHEY and SVGAGI. V was pared by 2 bases and J by 7 bases, with 14 bases between.

V gene TRBV27 combines with J gene TRBJ1-1; a weak D match, TRBD1 (6 bases). The CDR3 runs 10 residues. CDR1 is MNHEY and CDR2 is SMNVEV in the germline V gene (reference sequence). V was clipped by 11 bases and J by 7 bases, with 11 bases between them. The CDR3, as DNA: TGTGCCTTCGCACAGGGTGAAGCTTTCTTT. Encoded protein: CAFAQGEAFF.